This TCR beta chain was sequenced in a study of T-cell reconstitution after alpha-beta-depleted transplantation in children. This clonotype was seen a handful of times. Per the germline V gene, CDR1 is MGHDK and CDR2 is SYGVNS. The CDR3 length is 14 residues. V lost 2 bases and J lost 0, with 4 bases in between. During its preparation, the TCRbeta library received unique molecular identifiers. TCRdb analysed the PCR reads with MiXCR anew, one entry per CDR3 protein. This table has approximately 640,000 distinct CDR3 sequences, 15% to 20% appearing once. V and J are TRBV25-1 and TRBJ2-2; no definite D call. The input for sequencing was PBMCs from the stem cell graft donor, taken from the stem cell graft. This receptor was identified in a human donor who donated a stem cell graft to a child with acute myeloid leukemia. The CDR3 sequence is CASSETPNTGELFF. CDR3 coding DNA: TGTGCCAGCAGTGAAACCCCGAACACCGGGGAGCTGTTTTTT.